The entry below gives a single T cell receptor beta chain sequence along with its context. Trimming pared 0 bases from V and 0 bases from J, leaving 9 bases between. The germline V gene has CDR1 SGHRS and CDR2 YFSETQ. The CDR3 totals 15 residues. The data derive from a study of blood T cell repertoires in COVID-19. Across the whole study: Donors in the United States, Italy and Spain gave samples during acute or convalescent COVID-19. Sources were T cells, B-cell-depleted T cells, or PBMCs; the material itself was cDNA or gDNA.

Authors' methods: By means of reference gene primer amplification, nucleated cell counts were estimated. Clones were read by immunoSEQ multiplex PCR, and TCRdb kept only the in-frame ones, dropping some. The DNA gave D and trimming, while V, J and clone size come from that table. The table includes around 170,000 clones, around 82% detected once. This TCR derives from a man between 18 and 35 years old with active or convalescent COVID-19. The gene calls are TRBV5-1 and TRBJ1-1; possible D gene TRBD1, 5 bases. Specimen: peripheral blood. The CDR3 reads CASSLDTRVNTEAFF. CDR3 sequence (DNA): TGCGCCAGCAGCTTGGATACCAGGGTGAACACTGAAGCTTTCTTT.